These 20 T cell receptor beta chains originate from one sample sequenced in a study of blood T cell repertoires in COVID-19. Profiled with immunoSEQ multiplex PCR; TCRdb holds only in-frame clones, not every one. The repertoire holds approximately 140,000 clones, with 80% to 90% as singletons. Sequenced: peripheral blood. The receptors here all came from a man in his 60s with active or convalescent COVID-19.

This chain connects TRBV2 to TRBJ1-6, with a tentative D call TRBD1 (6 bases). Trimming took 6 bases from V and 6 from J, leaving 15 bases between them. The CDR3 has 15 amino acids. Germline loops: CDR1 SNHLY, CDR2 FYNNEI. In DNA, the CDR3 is TGTGCCAGCAGGTACAGGGCCACAACTAATTCACCCCTCCACTTT. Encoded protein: CASRYRATTNSPLHF.

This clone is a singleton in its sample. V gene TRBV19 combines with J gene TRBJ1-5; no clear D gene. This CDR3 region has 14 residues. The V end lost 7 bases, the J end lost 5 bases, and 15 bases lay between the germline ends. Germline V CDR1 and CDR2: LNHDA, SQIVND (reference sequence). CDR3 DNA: TGTGCCAGTAATGAGCCGACTCTTTATCAGCCCCAGCATTTT. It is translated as CASNEPTLYQPQHF.

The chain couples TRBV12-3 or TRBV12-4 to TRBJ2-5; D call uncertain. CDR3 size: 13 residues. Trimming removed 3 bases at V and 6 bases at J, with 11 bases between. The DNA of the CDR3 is TGTGCCAGCAGTTTGTCTGGCAGAAAGACCCAGTACTTC. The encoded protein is CASSLSGRKTQYF.

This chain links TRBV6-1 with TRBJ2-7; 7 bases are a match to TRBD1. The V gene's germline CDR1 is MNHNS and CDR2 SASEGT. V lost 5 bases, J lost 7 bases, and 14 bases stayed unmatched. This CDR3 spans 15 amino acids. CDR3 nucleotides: TGTGCCAGCAGTCCTCTAGAGGGGGCGTCCGGGGAGCAGTACTTC. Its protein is CASSPLEGASGEQYF.

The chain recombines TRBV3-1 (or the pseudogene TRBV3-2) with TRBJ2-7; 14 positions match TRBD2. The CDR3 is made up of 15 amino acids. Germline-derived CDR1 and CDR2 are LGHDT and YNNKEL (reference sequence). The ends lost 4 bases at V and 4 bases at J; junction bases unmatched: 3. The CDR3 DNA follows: TGTGCCAGCAGCCCAGGACTAGCGGGAGGATACGAGCAGTACTTC. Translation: CASSPGLAGGYEQYF.

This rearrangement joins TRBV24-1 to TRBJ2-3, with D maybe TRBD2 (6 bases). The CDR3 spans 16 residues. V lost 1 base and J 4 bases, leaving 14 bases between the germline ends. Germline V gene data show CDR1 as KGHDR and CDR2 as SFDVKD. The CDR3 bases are TGTGCCACCAGTGATTTAGGCGGGATAGGCGCAGATACGCAGTATTTT. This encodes CATSDLGGIGADTQYF.

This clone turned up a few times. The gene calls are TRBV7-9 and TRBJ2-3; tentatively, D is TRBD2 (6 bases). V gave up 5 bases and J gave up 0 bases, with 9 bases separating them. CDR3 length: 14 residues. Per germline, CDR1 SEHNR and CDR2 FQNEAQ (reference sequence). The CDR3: CASSRGMSTDTQYF. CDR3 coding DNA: TGTGCCAGCAGCCGCGGGATGAGCACAGATACGCAGTATTTT.

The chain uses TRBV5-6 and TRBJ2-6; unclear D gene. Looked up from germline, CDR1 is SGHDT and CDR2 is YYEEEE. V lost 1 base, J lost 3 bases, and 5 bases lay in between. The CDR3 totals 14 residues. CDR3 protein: CASSLLYGANVLTF. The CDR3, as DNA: TGTGCCAGCAGCTTGCTTTATGGGGCCAACGTCCTGACTTTC.

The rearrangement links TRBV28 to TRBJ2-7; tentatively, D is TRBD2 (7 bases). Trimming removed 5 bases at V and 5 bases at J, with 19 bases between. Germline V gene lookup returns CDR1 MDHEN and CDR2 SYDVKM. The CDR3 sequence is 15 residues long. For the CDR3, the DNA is TGTGCCAGCAGTGGCGGGACACCGGGGGGCGACGAGCAGTACTTC. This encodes CASSGGTPGGDEQYF.

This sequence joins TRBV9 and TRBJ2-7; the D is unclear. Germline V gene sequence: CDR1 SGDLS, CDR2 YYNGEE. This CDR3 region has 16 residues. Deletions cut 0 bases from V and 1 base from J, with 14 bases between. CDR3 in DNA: TGTGCCAGCAGCGTAGGATGGCAGGTCGAGTCCTACGAGCAGTACTTC. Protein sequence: CASSVGWQVESYEQYF.

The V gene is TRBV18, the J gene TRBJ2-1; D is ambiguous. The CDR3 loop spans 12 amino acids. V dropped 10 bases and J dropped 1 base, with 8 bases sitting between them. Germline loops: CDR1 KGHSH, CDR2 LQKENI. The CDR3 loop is CATRKSYNEQFF. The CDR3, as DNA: TGTGCCACCAGGAAGTCCTACAATGAGCAGTTCTTC.

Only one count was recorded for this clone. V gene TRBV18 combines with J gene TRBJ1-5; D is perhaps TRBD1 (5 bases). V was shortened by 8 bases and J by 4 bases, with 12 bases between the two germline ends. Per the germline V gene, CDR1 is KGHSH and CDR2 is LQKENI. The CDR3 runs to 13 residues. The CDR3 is CASTLSGNQPQHF. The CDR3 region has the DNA TGTGCCAGCACCCTCTCAGGGAATCAGCCCCAGCATTTT.

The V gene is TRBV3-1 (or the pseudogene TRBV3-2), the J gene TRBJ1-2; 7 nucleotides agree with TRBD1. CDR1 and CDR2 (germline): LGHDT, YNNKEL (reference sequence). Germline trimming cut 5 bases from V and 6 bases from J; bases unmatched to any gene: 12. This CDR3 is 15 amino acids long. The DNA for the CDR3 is TGTGCCAGCAGCTCTTCCCCCACAGGGGAACATGGCTACACCTTC. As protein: CASSSSPTGEHGYTF.

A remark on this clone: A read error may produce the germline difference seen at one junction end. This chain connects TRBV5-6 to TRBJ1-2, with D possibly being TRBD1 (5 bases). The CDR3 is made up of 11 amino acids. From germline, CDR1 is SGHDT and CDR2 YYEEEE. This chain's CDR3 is CASSLGGADTF. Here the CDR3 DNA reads TGTGCCAGCAGCTTAGGTGGGGCGGATACTTTC.

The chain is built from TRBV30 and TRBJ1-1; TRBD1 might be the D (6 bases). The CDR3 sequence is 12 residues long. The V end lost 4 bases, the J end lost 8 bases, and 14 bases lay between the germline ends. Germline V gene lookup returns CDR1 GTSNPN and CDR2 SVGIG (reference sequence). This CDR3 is CAWNLLDREAFF. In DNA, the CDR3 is TGTGCCTGGAACCTCCTGGACAGAGAAGCTTTCTTT.

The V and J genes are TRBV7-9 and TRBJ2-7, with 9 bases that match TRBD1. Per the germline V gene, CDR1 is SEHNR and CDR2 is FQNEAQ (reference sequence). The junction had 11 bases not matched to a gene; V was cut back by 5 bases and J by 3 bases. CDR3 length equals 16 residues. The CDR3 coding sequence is TGTGCCAGCAGCGACAATCTACGGACAGGGGACTACGAGCAGTACTTC. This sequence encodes CASSDNLRTGDYEQYF. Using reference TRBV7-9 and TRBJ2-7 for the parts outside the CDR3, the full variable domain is DTGVSQNPRHKITKRGQNVTFRCDPISEHNRLYWYRQTLGQGPEFLTYFQNEAQLEKSRLLSDRFSAERPKGSFSTLEIQRTEQGDSAMYLCASSDNLRTGDYEQYFGPGTRLTVT.

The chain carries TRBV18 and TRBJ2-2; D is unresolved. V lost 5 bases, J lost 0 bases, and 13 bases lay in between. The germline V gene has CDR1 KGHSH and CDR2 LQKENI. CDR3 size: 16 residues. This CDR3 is CASSSTSRSNTGELFF. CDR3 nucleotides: TGTGCCAGCTCATCCACATCCAGGTCGAACACCGGGGAGCTGTTTTTT.

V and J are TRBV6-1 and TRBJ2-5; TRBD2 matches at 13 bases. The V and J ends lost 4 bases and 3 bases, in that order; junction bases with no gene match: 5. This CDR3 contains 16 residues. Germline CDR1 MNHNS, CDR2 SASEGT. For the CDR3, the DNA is TGTGCCAGCAGTGGACCACTAGCGGGAGGGGAAGAGACCCAGTACTTC. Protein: CASSGPLAGGEETQYF.

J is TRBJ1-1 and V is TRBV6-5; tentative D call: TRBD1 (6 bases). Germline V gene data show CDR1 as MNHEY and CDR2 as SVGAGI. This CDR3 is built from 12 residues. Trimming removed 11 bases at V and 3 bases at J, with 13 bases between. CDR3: CASRTGHTEAFF. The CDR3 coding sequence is TGTGCCTCACGCACAGGGCACACTGAAGCTTTCTTT.

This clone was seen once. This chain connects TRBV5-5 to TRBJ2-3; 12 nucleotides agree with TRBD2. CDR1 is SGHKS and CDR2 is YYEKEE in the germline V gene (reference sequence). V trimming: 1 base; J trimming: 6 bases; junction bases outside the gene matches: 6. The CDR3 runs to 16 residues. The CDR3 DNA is TGTGCCAGCAGCTTGAGTCGGCTAGCGGGAGGGGATACGCAGTATTTT. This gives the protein CASSLSRLAGGDTQYF.